This note documents a single T cell receptor beta chain sequence. This clonotype has only a few counts. Its antigen is unknown. The sample holds no much larger clone one base away, and base qualities are not on file. As encoded in the germline V gene (reference sequence), CDR1 is SEHNR while CDR2 is FQNEAQ. Spanning cysteine to phenylalanine, the CDR3 consists of 15 amino acids. Only the CDR3 portion is preserved as DNA: 45 bases, with reading frame beginning at the first base. Trimming removed 4 bases from V and 6 bases from J; the gene matches leave 9 bases unexplained. The data originate from a study of beta chain bispecific antibodies for T cell cancers (dated by TCRdb to 2020 to 2023). For the wider study: After T cells from healthy donors were cocultured with bispecific antibodies and T cell leukemia lines, the researchers used TRBV sequencing of the cells that survived to measure how much each TRBV family was depleted. Surface TRBV12 (TRBV12-3) was expressed by Jurkat cells, and surface TRBV5-5 was expressed by HPB-ALL cells. Summary of the overall study and its limitations: Cross-reactivity of the anti-TRBV5-5 antibody with TRBV5-6 was attributed to high sequence similarity between the two genes. Each sequenced sample mixed leukemia cell line cells with normal T cells, and most targeted TRBV signal came from the leukemia cells rather than normal T cells. Relative to anti-CD19, the TRBV12-3 share of total TRBV signal was reduced by roughly 99% after anti-TRBV12 exposure, whereas a nonsignificant over 30% decrease was observed for TRBV12-4. The TRBV-directed bispecific antibodies appeared to leave every TRBV family member untouched except the targeted genes and the closely related ones.

Unique molecular identifier barcodes were built into the libraries and used for clonotype quantification. Qiagen AllPrep DNA/RNA Micro kits were used to isolate total RNA, and an Agilent TapeStation was used to check RNA quality. TCR beta libraries were constructed by 5' RACE, in which cDNA synthesis was followed by two PCR steps with TCR beta constant-region gene-specific primers. An Illumina MiSeq platform was used to sequence the TCR beta libraries. The authors processed their data as follows. Reads were processed with MIGEC, MiXCR and VDJtools. Clonotype frequency was calculated as the fraction of unique molecular identifiers assigned to a given clonotype among all unique molecular identifiers in the sample. Nonfunctional TRBV genes listed as pseudogenes or open reading frames in IMGT, such as TRBV1, TRBV12-1 and TRBV21, were excluded. The raw public reads went through TCRdb reprocessing: fastp at Q25, MiXCR clone calling, in-frame beta chains kept. Merged by CDR3 protein, the rows form single entries marked with the most common genes and DNA. The V and J calls and clone size come from TCRdb's table, not from the authors' own analysis. The sample table contains more than 20,000 distinct CDR3 sequences; only one count was recorded for just over 2% of them. Of the sample, roughly 5% is held by the ten largest clones.

This specimen's treatment or condition label, per the study, means: alpha-V12: anti-TRBV12 scFv linked to anti-CD3 scFv. For two to three days, T cells were expanded from blood mononuclear cells using either the anti-CD3 antibody OKT3 or CD3/CD28 Dynabeads. The anti-TRBV12 bispecific sample was derived from a coculture of Jurkat leukemia cells with normal T cells and was compared against an anti-CD19 bispecific control coculture. The expanded T cells were grown in RPMI 1640 containing roughly 10% fetal bovine serum, recombinant human IL-2 (approximately 100 IU/ml) and IL-7 (approximately 5 ng/ml). Each coculture contained 5 x 10^4 normal T cells, 5 x 10^4 target cells and bispecific antibody in around 110 ul and was incubated for about 15 hours at 37 degrees C. Each bispecific antibody was composed of two single-chain variable fragments, which were expressed in a single-chain diabody format with a His tag. Healthy human donors supplied the effector T cells, with peripheral blood mononuclear cells isolated from leukapheresis samples using Ficoll density gradient centrifugation.

The chain links TRBV7-9 with TRBJ1-2, and TRBD1 aligns with 9 junction nucleotides. The TCR sequence derives from a human donor in good health. Some clones in this sample may be carry-over from other donors' samples. The sequencing used healthy donor T cells cultured with leukemia cells, collected from a culture containing a bispecific antibody targeting TCR Vbeta12. The base sequence is TGTGCCAGCAGCTCATCCGAACAGGGGGCCGATGGCTACACCTTC. Its translation reads: CASSSSEQGADGYTF.